This T cell receptor beta chain is from a study of blood T cells in healthy people across ages. Only a few counts were recorded for this clonotype. Collection of around 9.3 milliliters of peripheral blood was performed for each donor. A J-beta primer mix and a sample-barcoded 5' primer were used in a second PCR of about 7 to 12 cycles. Each CDR3 protein gets one entry after TCRdb re-called the 5' RACE reads with MiXCR. Here the sample spans roughly 800,000 distinct CDR3 sequences, about three fifths being singletons. CDR1 PRHDT and CDR2 FYEKMQ come from the germline V gene (reference sequence). This CDR3 contains 16 residues.

V gene TRBV13 combines with J gene TRBJ2-5; tentative D call: TRBD1 (5 bases). The closer fit of TRBJ2-7 to the DNA end suggests the J call may be wrong. Sample: blood. The TCR sequence derives from a man between 25 and 39 years old in good health. CDR3 DNA: TGTGCCAGCAGCTCATCCTCAAGACAGACCTGGGACGAGCAGTACTTC. This encodes CASSSSSRQTWDEQYF.